The next 10 T cell receptor beta chains were all read from a single sample in a study of blood T cell repertoires in COVID-19. Sequencing was performed with immunoSEQ multiplex PCR; in TCRdb, only in-frame clones are kept and a portion is missing. The sample holds roughly 120,000 clones; 77% are singletons and the top ten take roughly 7.3%. Material: peripheral blood. These receptors originate from a human donor in a cohort sampled during active COVID-19.

The chain uses TRBV2 and TRBJ1-5; TRBD1 might be the D (5 bases). Germline V gene sequence: CDR1 SNHLY, CDR2 FYNNEI. Deletions cut 2 bases from V and 3 bases from J, with 8 bases between. This CDR3 has 14 amino acids. The CDR3 coding sequence is TGTGCCAGCAGTGAACAGGGCCACAATCAGCCCCAGCATTTT. It encodes CASSEQGHNQPQHF.

V and J are TRBV2 and TRBJ1-5, with 10 bases fitting TRBD1. The CDR3 contains 16 residues. Losses at the gene ends were 8 bases for V and 4 bases for J; bases not matched to a gene: 11. The germline V gene has CDR1 SNHLY and CDR2 FYNNEI. CDR3 sequence (DNA): TGTGCCAGCCTGGAGGGACAGGGGAAGCCGAATCAGCCCCAGCATTTT. It specifies CASLEGQGKPNQPQHF.

CDR3 sequence (DNA): TGTGCCAGCAGCGTAGACGGAGCCTACGAGCAGTACTTC. Amino acid sequence: CASSVDGAYEQYF. The chain carries TRBV9 and TRBJ2-7; D ambiguous. CDR3 length: 13 amino acids. V dropped 0 bases and J dropped 2 bases, with 6 bases sitting between them. The V gene's germline CDR1 is SGDLS and CDR2 YYNGEE.

The V and J genes are TRBV7-9 and TRBJ1-1, with a tentative D call TRBD1 (5 bases). Germline V CDR1 and CDR2: SEHNR, FQNEAQ (reference sequence). V lost 5 bases to trimming and J lost 0 bases, with 16 bases between them. This CDR3 is 16 amino acids long. The CDR3 sequence: CASSRRQSSMNTEAFF. The CDR3 DNA sequence: TGTGCCAGCAGCAGAAGACAGAGTAGTATGAACACTGAAGCTTTCTTT. The complete variable domain, with remaining parts taken from reference TRBV7-9 and TRBJ1-1, reads DTGVSQNPRHKITKRGQNVTFRCDPISEHNRLYWYRQTLGQGPEFLTYFQNEAQLEKSRLLSDRFSAERPKGSFSTLEIQRTEQGDSAMYLCASSRRQSSMNTEAFFGQGTRLTVV.

The V call is TRBV27, the J call TRBJ2-2; TRBD2 matches at 12 bases. This CDR3 contains 18 residues. V lost 6 bases to trimming and J lost 5 bases; unmatched junction nucleotides: 13. CDR1 and CDR2 from the germline V gene are MNHEY and SMNVEV (reference sequence). The CDR3 sequence is CASSKLAGGQEGTGELFF. The CDR3 DNA reads TGTGCCAGCAGCAAACTAGCGGGAGGTCAGGAGGGGACCGGGGAGCTGTTTTTT.

The CDR3: CASTKTPGIPSTEAFF. DNA of the CDR3: TGCGCCAGCACTAAAACCCCCGGGATCCCATCCACTGAAGCTTTCTTT. The rearrangement links TRBV10-1 to TRBJ1-1; D is ambiguous. The germline CDR1 and CDR2 sequences are WNHNN and SYGVQD (reference sequence). This CDR3 comprises 16 residues. Trimming took off 7 bases at V and 4 bases at J, with 22 bases between the two ends.

This clone was seen a single time. The rearrangement uses TRBV7-9 and TRBJ2-7; 10 nucleotides match TRBD1. This CDR3 spans 16 amino acids. The germline V gene has CDR1 SEHNR and CDR2 FQNEAQ (reference sequence). V lost 4 bases, J lost 3 bases, and 9 bases stayed unmatched. Here the CDR3 DNA reads TGTGCCAGCAGCTACGGAGGGACAGGGGCCCACTACGAGCAGTACTTC. It encodes CASSYGGTGAHYEQYF.

J is TRBJ1-2 and V is TRBV7-9; a possible D gene is TRBD1 (6 bases). V lost 7 bases and J 4 bases, leaving 19 bases between the germline ends. The CDR3 spans 15 residues. Looked up from germline, CDR1 is SEHNR and CDR2 is FQNEAQ (reference sequence). The DNA for the CDR3 is TGTGCCAGCACCCGACAGGAAATAGCCGTCTATGGCTACACCTTC. Its protein is CASTRQEIAVYGYTF.

The chain is built from TRBV3-1 (or the pseudogene TRBV3-2) and TRBJ1-1; no definite D call. V dropped 0 bases and J dropped 4 bases, with 15 bases sitting between them. CDR3 length equals 16 residues. Germline CDR1 and CDR2: LGHDT and YNNKEL (reference sequence). The CDR3 protein is CASSQDRARWSTEAFF. Written as DNA, the CDR3 is TGTGCCAGCAGCCAAGATCGAGCTCGTTGGAGCACTGAAGCTTTCTTT.

In its sample, this clone ranks as medium-sized (0.01 to 0.1%). The V and J genes are TRBV24-1 and TRBJ2-7; no definite D call. From germline, CDR1 is KGHDR and CDR2 SFDVKD. The ends were cut back, 6 bases at V and 6 bases at J, with 14 bases in the middle. This CDR3 has 13 residues. This CDR3 reads CATSLGEEVEQYF. The CDR3 DNA follows: TGTGCCACCAGTCTAGGAGAGGAAGTCGAGCAGTACTTC.